This TCR beta chain originates from a study of T cell changes during pregnancy in multiple sclerosis. Sequencing was performed with immunoSEQ multiplex PCR; in TCRdb, only in-frame clones are kept and a portion is missing. The sample includes some 70,000 clones, roughly 90% seen only once; the top ten take almost 0.3%. After removal of 6 bases from V and 11 bases from J, the junction contained 18 bases not matched to a gene. The germline CDR1 and CDR2 sequences are LNHDA and SQIVND (reference sequence). The length of the CDR3 is 16 residues. This sequence originates from a female donor in good health, enrolled as a control in a pregnancy study. The chain joins TRBV19 to TRBJ2-3, with 9 bases fitting TRBD2. The sequenced sample was CD4+ T cells from peripheral blood mononuclear cells, obtained in the third trimester of pregnancy. The DNA for the CDR3 is TGTGCCAGTAGGCCCGCGCAGGGCGGGGGGGGGAGGAGGCAGTATTTT. Translation: CASRPAQGGGGRRQYF.